This TCR beta chain is drawn from a study of tumor-infiltrating lymphocytes in localized non-small cell lung cancer. Findings and caveats of the study: Only some patients had TCR sequencing, depending on available tissue.

From germline, CDR1 is SGHAT and CDR2 FQNNGV. The ends lost 3 bases at V and 7 bases at J; junction bases unmatched: 12. There are 16 residues in the CDR3. Some clones are missing from TCRdb's copy, which holds only in-frame ones; the method was immunoSEQ multiplex PCR. The sample yields 21,000 or so clones, roughly 73% seen once. Notes on this clone: Its antigen is not identified.

The sample was lung tumor tissue. The chain employs TRBV11-2 and TRBJ1-2, with 9 nucleotides matching TRBD1. The TCR sequence derives from a human donor with non-small cell lung cancer. CDR3 amino acids: CASSFGLGQGMSGYTF. DNA of the CDR3: TGTGCCAGCAGCTTCGGATTGGGACAGGGAATGTCTGGCTACACCTTC.